Presented here are 22 T cell receptor beta chains from one specimen sequenced in a study of T cells in Graves' hyperthyroidism and ophthalmopathy. Researchers took RNA transcripts and amplified the TCR beta CDR3 regions from them. First-round RT-PCR targeting the TCR CDR3 was performed with the HTBI primer set. TCRdb used MiXCR to reprocess the multiplex PCR reads, holding one entry per CDR3 protein. The repertoire holds around 440,000 distinct CDR3 sequences, with 15% to 18% as singletons. The specimen was blood. The receptors come from a woman between 18 and 29 years old with Graves' hyperthyroidism.

This clonotype was counted only a few times. The V and J genes are TRBV7-8 and TRBJ1-1; D is unresolved. Germline CDR1 SGHVS, CDR2 FQNEAQ. V was trimmed by 7 bases and J by 1 base, leaving 13 bases between them. This CDR3 is 14 amino acids long. In DNA, the CDR3 is TGTGCCAGCAATCTACACACTAAGAACACTGAAGCTTTCTTT. Protein product: CASNLHTKNTEAFF.

This clonotype was found many times. The chain uses TRBV20-1 and TRBJ2-2; 8 bases fit TRBD2. The trim removed 0 bases at V and 3 bases at J, leaving 6 bases unmatched. The CDR3 covers 16 residues. Germline CDR1 DFQATT, CDR2 SNEGSKA (reference sequence). In DNA form, the CDR3 reads TGCAGTGCTAGAGATGGGGGCGGGAGGTACACCGGGGAGCTGTTTTTT. Translation: CSARDGGGRYTGELFF.

In regard to this clonotype: With a much larger clone just one base away, this may be a read error. The V call is TRBV6-2 or TRBV6-3, the J call TRBJ2-5; D unresolved. Germline assignment: CDR1 MNHEY and CDR2 SVGEGT. The CDR3 contains 12 residues. The ends were cut back, 7 bases at V and 5 bases at J, with 11 bases in the middle. The CDR3 loop is CASKRGRETQYF. The DNA for the CDR3 is TGTGCCAGCAAGCGAGGTCGCGAGACCCAGTACTTC.

The table lists this clonotype with many counts. V is TRBV3-1 and J is TRBJ2-1; 12 bases map to TRBD2. Per the germline V gene, CDR1 is LGHDT and CDR2 is YNNKEL (reference sequence). V gave up 1 base and J gave up 8 bases; unmatched junction bases: 6. This CDR3 region has 16 residues. Written as DNA, the CDR3 is TGTGCCAGCAGCCAAGTCCCTAGCGGGAGGGCACATGAGCAGTTCTTC. This sequence encodes CASSQVPSGRAHEQFF.

This clonotype was counted ten times or more. The genes are TRBV20-1 and TRBJ2-5; D call uncertain. V was trimmed by 0 bases and J by 1 base, leaving 9 bases between them. Germline loops: CDR1 DFQATT, CDR2 SNEGSKA (reference sequence). The CDR3 covers 14 residues. The CDR3 here is CSARDPGPQETQYF. CDR3 sequence (DNA): TGCAGTGCTAGAGATCCGGGCCCCCAAGAGACCCAGTACTTC.

This clonotype occurred a few times. V is TRBV7-6 and J is TRBJ2-7; D unclear. The CDR3 spans 15 residues. Germline CDR1 is SGHVS and CDR2 is FNYEAQ. Trimming stripped 1 base from V and 2 bases from J, with 12 bases between. Written as DNA, the CDR3 is TGTGCCAGCAGCTTAGGGGCCGAGGCGGCCTACGAGCAGTACTTC. Its protein is CASSLGAEAAYEQYF. The variable domain in full, with the rest retrieved from reference TRBV7-6 and TRBJ2-7, is GAGVSQSPRYKVTKRGQDVALRCDPISGHVSLYWYRQALGQGPEFLTYFNYEAQQDKSGLPNDRFSAERPEGSISTLTIQRTEQRDSAMYRCASSLGAEAAYEQYFGPGTRLTVT.

V gene TRBV5-5 combines with J gene TRBJ1-6; TRBD1 matches at 7 bases. Looked up from germline, CDR1 is SGHKS and CDR2 is YYEKEE (reference sequence). Trimming took 4 bases from V and 5 from J; bases not matched to a gene: 6. The CDR3 is made up of 15 amino acids. The CDR3 spells CASSGQGVNNSPLHF. The CDR3 DNA is TGTGCCAGCAGCGGCCAGGGGGTAAATAATTCACCCCTCCACTTT.

Concerning this clonotype: Given a much more abundant clone one base away, this may be a read error. V is TRBV7-2 and J is TRBJ1-1; 7 bases align to TRBD1. CDR1 and CDR2 (germline): SGHTA, FQGNSA. This CDR3 is 17 amino acids long. CDR3 nucleotides: TGTGCCAGCAGCTTCCTCTACAGGGGTGGGCGGAACACTGGAGCTTTCTTT. It translates to CASSFLYRGGRNTGAFF.

A few counts support this clonotype. The chain has TRBV27 and TRBJ2-7, with 8 positions matching TRBD1. The CDR3 totals 14 residues. V was clipped by 2 bases and J by 3 bases; unmatched bases: 3. Germline loops: CDR1 MNHEY, CDR2 SMNVEV (reference sequence). The CDR3 DNA reads as TGTGCCAGCAGTTTAACAGGACAGGGCTACGAGCAGTACTTC. It translates to CASSLTGQGYEQYF.

In this sample, this clonotype turned up a few times. This may be a read error, as it is one base from a much larger clone. The rearrangement links TRBV28 to TRBJ1-1; D might be TRBD1 (5 bases). Germline loops: CDR1 MDHEN, CDR2 SYDVKM. There are 14 residues in the CDR3. The CDR3 here is CATQRGPADTGAFF. CDR3 sequence (DNA): TGTGCCACCCAGCGCGGCCCGGCGGACACTGGAGCTTTCTTT.

This clonotype was detected ten times or more. J is TRBJ1-4 and V is TRBV20-1, with D unresolved. From germline, CDR1 is DFQATT and CDR2 SNEGSKA (reference sequence). V was pared by 5 bases and J by 5 bases, with 18 bases between. This CDR3 spans 15 amino acids. The CDR3 DNA reads TGCAGTGCTCCCCTAAAGGGAGGGTTCAATGAAAAACTGTTTTTT. Its translation: CSAPLKGGFNEKLFF.

This clonotype was observed at least ten times. The chain combines TRBV28 with TRBJ2-1, with 11 positions matching TRBD2. There are 15 residues in the CDR3. Germline V gene lookup returns CDR1 MDHEN and CDR2 SYDVKM. V shed 6 bases, J shed 6 bases, and the junction held 7 bases outside the gene matches. This CDR3 reads CASSTGTSGFNEQFF. The CDR3 bases are TGTGCCAGCAGCACCGGGACTAGCGGATTCAATGAGCAGTTCTTC.

This sequence joins TRBV27 and TRBJ1-5, with D perhaps matching TRBD1 (6 bases). Germline V gene data show CDR1 as MNHEY and CDR2 as SMNVEV (reference sequence). V lost 7 bases and J lost 5, with 18 bases in between. The CDR3 loop spans 15 amino acids. The CDR3 region is CASKAGGGIYQPQHF. The CDR3 DNA is TGTGCCAGCAAGGCAGGAGGGGGTATTTATCAGCCCCAGCATTTT.

This clonotype was counted ten times or more. The gene calls are TRBV28 and TRBJ2-7; the D gene is possibly TRBD1 (6 bases). Germline-derived CDR1 and CDR2 are MDHEN and SYDVKM. This CDR3 spans 13 amino acids. V lost 4 bases, J lost 3 bases, and 10 bases lay in between. CDR3 sequence: CASSSGTSYEQYF. The CDR3 coding sequence is TGTGCCAGCAGTTCCGGGACAAGCTACGAGCAGTACTTC.

Ten or more counts support this clonotype. The chain recombines TRBV20-1 with TRBJ1-2, with unresolved D. The ends were cut back, 0 bases at V and 3 bases at J, with 8 bases in the middle. From germline, CDR1 is DFQATT and CDR2 SNEGSKA (reference sequence). The CDR3 has 13 amino acids. The CDR3 DNA is TGCAGTGCTAGAGATCTCGGGTACTATGGCTACACCTTC. Residues: CSARDLGYYGYTF.

The chain is built from TRBV9 and TRBJ2-1; D is undetermined. Trimming removed 0 bases at V and 2 bases at J, with 9 bases between. This CDR3 region has 15 residues. CDR1 SGDLS and CDR2 YYNGEE come from the germline V gene. The CDR3 spells CASSVDPRPYNEQFF. The CDR3 DNA sequence: TGTGCCAGCAGCGTAGACCCCCGGCCCTACAATGAGCAGTTCTTC.

In its sample, this clonotype was seen many times. This chain joins TRBV7-9 and TRBJ1-1, with D tentatively TRBD1 (5 bases). The CDR3 sequence is 18 residues long. CDR1 SEHNR and CDR2 FQNEAQ come from the germline V gene (reference sequence). Trimming took off 4 bases at V and 4 bases at J, with 25 bases between the two ends. CDR3 residues: CASSSSVGRGAVGTEAFF. DNA of the CDR3: TGTGCCAGCAGCTCTTCGGTGGGTCGTGGGGCGGTGGGCACTGAAGCTTTCTTT.

This sequence joins TRBV5-1 and TRBJ2-5, with a weak D call TRBD1 (6 bases). The CDR3 loop spans 18 amino acids. Looked up from germline, CDR1 is SGHRS and CDR2 is YFSETQ. V lost 0 bases to trimming and J lost 7 bases, with 25 bases between them. CDR3 nucleotides: TGCGCCAGCAGCTTGGGGTCCCCCACAGGGTCGACCGCTGTGACCCAGTACTTC. The encoded protein is CASSLGSPTGSTAVTQYF.

This clonotype was recorded many times. As DNA, the CDR3 is TGTGCCAGCAGTCCTAGTGACGGGGGGGCCTACGAGCAGTACTTC. Its protein product is CASSPSDGGAYEQYF. The gene calls are TRBV6-1 and TRBJ2-7; 8 bases match TRBD2. The CDR3 totals 15 residues. The germline V gene has CDR1 MNHNS and CDR2 SASEGT. V lost 5 bases to trimming and J lost 2 bases; unmatched junction nucleotides: 8.

The chain carries TRBV4-2 and TRBJ2-7; 15 bases fit TRBD2. CDR3 size: 17 residues. Germline V gene sequence: CDR1 LGHNA, CDR2 YNFKEQ. V dropped 6 bases and J dropped 4; count of bases not matched to a gene: 10. The CDR3, as DNA: TGTGCCAGCAGTACTAGGACTAGCGGGAGGGTATCGTACGAGCAGTACTTC. It specifies CASSTRTSGRVSYEQYF.

The chain joins TRBV13 to TRBJ1-3; no reliable D call. The germline V gene encodes CDR1 PRHDT and CDR2 FYEKMQ (reference sequence). Trimming cost V 0 bases and J 3 bases, with 12 bases left between them. The CDR3 sequence is 16 residues long. The CDR3, as DNA: TGTGCCAGCAGCTTAGGAAGGGTAGCTCATGGAAACACCATATATTTT. Residues: CASSLGRVAHGNTIYF.

The chain combines TRBV24-1 with TRBJ1-5; D may be TRBD1 (5 bases). The CDR3 has 14 amino acids. Germline V lookup: CDR1 KGHDR, CDR2 SFDVKD. Trimming stripped 3 bases from V and 6 bases from J, with 11 bases between. The CDR3: CATSDRQRGQPQHF. The CDR3, as DNA: TGTGCCACCAGTGATCGACAGAGGGGTCAGCCCCAGCATTTT.